This T cell receptor (beta chain) emerged from a study of cytomegalovirus exposure and HLA in healthy donors. Findings and limits, study-wide: Among the CMV-associated chains, three were confirmed in vitro as specific for CMV antigens.

A multiplex PCR was run with 60 Vbeta primers and 13 Jbeta primers. TCRdb's copy holds only in-frame clones and misses some; the assay was immunoSEQ multiplex PCR. Here the sample spans 100,000 to 150,000 clones, roughly 78% being singletons. As to this clone: Its cognate antigen is unknown.

This CDR3 comprises 14 residues. Germline CDR1 and CDR2: WNHNN and SYGVQD (reference sequence). V lost 5 bases and J lost 7; bases outside the gene matches: 5. Material for sequencing was PBMCs. The V call is TRBV10-1, the J call TRBJ2-1, with TRBD2 identical over 10 bases. The receptor was derived from a man under 40 in good health and CMV-seronegative. CDR3 bases: TGCGCCAGCAGTAGCGGGAGGGCCATTAATGAGCAGTTCTTC. Its translation is CASSSGRAINEQFF.